This TCR beta chain was sequenced for a study of blood T cells in healthy people across ages. Study summary: Using template switching, researchers captured about one barcoded beta molecule for each two T cells.

Total RNA was extracted at no less than 5 micrograms per sample. This clonotype was observed a few times. The target antigen is unknown. This CDR3 is 13 amino acids long. The J segment lost 8 bases and the V segment lost 11 bases, leaving 7 bases of the junction unmatched. Germline V lookup: CDR1 ENHRY, CDR2 SYGVKD. A sample-barcoded 5' primer and a J-beta primer mix were used in a second PCR of roughly 7 to 11 cycles. MiXCR, run by TCRdb on the 5' RACE reads, gives a single entry per CDR3 protein. In the table there are approximately 780,000 distinct CDR3 sequences, roughly 25% of which are singletons. Whole-study results and caveats: Naive T cell percentage strongly correlated with TCR beta diversity.

These data also featured in a second study, about T cells of mothers and their children.

The sample comprised blood. The V and J genes are TRBV10-3 and TRBJ1-6, with TRBD1 matching 9 bases. The sequence was obtained from a boy aged 10-17 years in good health. The CDR3 DNA is TGTGCCGGCCGGGGACAGGGAGATTCACCCCTCCACTTT. It translates to CAGRGQGDSPLHF.